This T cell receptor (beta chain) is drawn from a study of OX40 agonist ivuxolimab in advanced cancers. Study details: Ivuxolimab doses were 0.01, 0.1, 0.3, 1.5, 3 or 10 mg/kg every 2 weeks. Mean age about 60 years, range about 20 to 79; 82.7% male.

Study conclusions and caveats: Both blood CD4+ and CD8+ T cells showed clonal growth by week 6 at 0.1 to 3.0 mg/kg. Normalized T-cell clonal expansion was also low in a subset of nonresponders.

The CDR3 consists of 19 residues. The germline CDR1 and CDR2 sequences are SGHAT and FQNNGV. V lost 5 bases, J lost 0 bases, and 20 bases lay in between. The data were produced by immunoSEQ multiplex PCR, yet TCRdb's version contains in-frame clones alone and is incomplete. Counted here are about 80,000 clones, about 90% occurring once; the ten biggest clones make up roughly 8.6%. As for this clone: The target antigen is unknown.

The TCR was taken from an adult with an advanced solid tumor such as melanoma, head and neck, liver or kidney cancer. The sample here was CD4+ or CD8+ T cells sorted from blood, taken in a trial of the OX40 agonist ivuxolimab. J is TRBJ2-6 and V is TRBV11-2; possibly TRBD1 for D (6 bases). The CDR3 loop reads CASSPLPGTYHSGANVLTF. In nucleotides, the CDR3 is TGTGCCAGCAGCCCATTACCCGGGACATACCACTCTGGGGCCAACGTCCTGACTTTC.